This T cell receptor beta chain was sequenced in a study of blood T cells in healthy people across ages. Overall study results and limits: Unsorted PBMCs ruled out conclusive naive versus antigen-experienced comparison.

Together with a sample-barcoded 5' primer, a J-beta primer mix was included in a second PCR lasting about 7 to 11 cycles. MiXCR, run by TCRdb on the 5' RACE reads, gives a single entry per CDR3 protein. The sample gives about 1 million distinct CDR3 sequences, around 43% of which show up once; approximately 19% is in the top ten. Of note for this clonotype: What it binds is not known.

The V segment lost 1 base and the J segment 6 bases; nucleotides outside the gene matches: 2. CDR1 and CDR2 from the germline V gene are SGHTA and FQGNSA. This CDR3 has 16 residues. Each sample had at least 6 million PBMCs isolated. The receptor's source is a woman in her sixties or seventies in good health. The sample taken for sequencing was blood. This chain joins TRBV7-2 and TRBJ2-1, with 14 bases lining up with TRBD2. As DNA, the CDR3 is TGTGCCAGCAGCTTAGTGGGACTAGCGGGAGTCAATGAGCAGTTCTTC. Translation gives CASSLVGLAGVNEQFF.